The 4 T cell receptor beta chains listed next were all sequenced from one sample in a study of blood T cells in healthy people across ages. It was with a sample-barcoded 5' primer and a J-beta primer mix that a second PCR of roughly 6 to 12 cycles was run. A single record per CDR3 protein comes from TCRdb applying MiXCR to the 5' RACE reads. The table has approximately 800,000 distinct CDR3 sequences, more than 20% seen once. The same sample was also used in a study of T cells of mothers and their children.

The sample taken for sequencing was blood. These receptor sequences come from a boy younger than 18 in good health.

This clonotype appeared a few times. A read error may produce the germline difference seen at one junction end. The J gene is TRBJ2-5, the V gene TRBV7-7, with D maybe TRBD1 (5 bases). The J call may be in error: the DNA end matches TRBJ2-1 better. The germline V gene has CDR1 SSHAT and CDR2 FNYEAQ (reference sequence). The CDR3 is 14 residues long. DNA for the CDR3: TGTGCTAGCAGTTACAATAGTGACAGCGCAGAGCAGTTCTTC. Translating gives CASSYNSDSAEQFF.

This clonotype occurred a few times. The chain employs TRBV29-1 and TRBJ2-1, with a tentative D call TRBD2 (6 bases). CDR3 length equals 12 residues. Per the germline V gene, CDR1 is SQVTM and CDR2 is ANQGSEA. Trimming took off 7 bases at V and 9 bases at J, with 16 bases between the two ends. The CDR3 coding sequence is TGCAGCGCCGCATCGGCGGGGTTTGAGCAGTTCTTC. Protein product: CSAASAGFEQFF.

This clonotype has a handful of counts. The chain combines TRBV7-2 with TRBJ1-1; 8 bases line up with TRBD1. Germline loops: CDR1 SGHTA, CDR2 FQGNSA. This CDR3 spans 15 amino acids. The ends lost 5 bases at V and 0 bases at J; junction bases unmatched: 5. DNA for the CDR3: TGTGCCAGCAGCGGGACAGGCAGCCTGAACACTGAAGCTTTCTTT. It codes for CASSGTGSLNTEAFF.

This clonotype was observed a few times. The chain employs TRBV5-1 and TRBJ1-5, with 11 bases fitting TRBD1. Germline CDR1 reads SGHRS; CDR2 reads YFSETQ. V dropped 4 bases and J dropped 7; count of bases not matched to a gene: 7. CDR3 length equals 15 residues. CDR3 sequence reads: CASSPGQGARQPQHF. The DNA for the CDR3 is TGCGCCAGCAGCCCCGGACAGGGGGCAAGGCAGCCCCAGCATTTT.